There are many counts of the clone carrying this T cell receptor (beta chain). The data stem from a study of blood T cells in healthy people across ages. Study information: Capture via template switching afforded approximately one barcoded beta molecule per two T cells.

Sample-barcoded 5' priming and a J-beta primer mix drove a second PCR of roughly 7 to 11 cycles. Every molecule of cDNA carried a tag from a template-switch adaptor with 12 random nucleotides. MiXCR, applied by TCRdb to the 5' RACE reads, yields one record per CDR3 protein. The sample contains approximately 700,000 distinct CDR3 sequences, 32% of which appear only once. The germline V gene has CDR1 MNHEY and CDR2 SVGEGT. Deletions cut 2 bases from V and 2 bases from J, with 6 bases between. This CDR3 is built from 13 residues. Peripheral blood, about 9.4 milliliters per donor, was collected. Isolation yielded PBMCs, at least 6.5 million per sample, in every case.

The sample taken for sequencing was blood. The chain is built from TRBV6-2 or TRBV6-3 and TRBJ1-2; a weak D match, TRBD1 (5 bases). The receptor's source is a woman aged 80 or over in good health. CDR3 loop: CASSYNRNYGYTF. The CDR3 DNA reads TGTGCCAGCAGTTACAACAGGAACTATGGCTACACCTTC.